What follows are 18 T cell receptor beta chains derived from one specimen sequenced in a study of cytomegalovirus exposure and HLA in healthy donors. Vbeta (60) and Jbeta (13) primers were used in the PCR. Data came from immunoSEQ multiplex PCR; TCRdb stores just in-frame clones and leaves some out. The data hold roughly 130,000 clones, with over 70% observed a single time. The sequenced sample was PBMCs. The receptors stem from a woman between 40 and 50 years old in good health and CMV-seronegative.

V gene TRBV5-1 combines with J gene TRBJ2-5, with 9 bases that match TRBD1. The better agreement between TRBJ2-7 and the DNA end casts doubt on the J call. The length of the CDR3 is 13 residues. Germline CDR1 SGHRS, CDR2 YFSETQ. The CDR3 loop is CASSLGQGGEQYF. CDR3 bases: TGCGCCAGCAGCTTGGGACAGGGGGGCGAGCAGTACTTC.

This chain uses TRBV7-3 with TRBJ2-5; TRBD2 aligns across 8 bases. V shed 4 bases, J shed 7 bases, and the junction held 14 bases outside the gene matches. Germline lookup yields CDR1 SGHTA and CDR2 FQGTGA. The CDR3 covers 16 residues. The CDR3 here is CASSSTGPGGGTTQYF. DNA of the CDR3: TGTGCCAGCAGCTCCACCGGCCCCGGGGGGGGAACGACCCAGTACTTC.

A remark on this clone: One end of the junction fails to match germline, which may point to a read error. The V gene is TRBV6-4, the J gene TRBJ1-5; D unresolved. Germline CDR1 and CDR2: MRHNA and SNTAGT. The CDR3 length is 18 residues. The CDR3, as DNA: TGTGCCAGCAGAGACTCCGCAAGGAGTGTAATCAGCCCCGGGCCCCAGCATTTT. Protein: CASRDSARSVISPGPQHF.

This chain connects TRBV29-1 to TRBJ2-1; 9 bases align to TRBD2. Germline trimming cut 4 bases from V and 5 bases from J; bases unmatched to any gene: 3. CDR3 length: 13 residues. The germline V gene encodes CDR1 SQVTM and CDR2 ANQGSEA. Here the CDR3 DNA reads TGCAGCGTTGGGGGACTAGCCGACAATGAGCAGTTCTTC. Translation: CSVGGLADNEQFF.

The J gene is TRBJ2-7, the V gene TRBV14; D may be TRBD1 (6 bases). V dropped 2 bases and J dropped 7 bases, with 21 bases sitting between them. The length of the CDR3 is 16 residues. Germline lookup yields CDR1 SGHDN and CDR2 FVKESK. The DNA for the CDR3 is TGTGCCAGCAGCCAAAGAATGAAGGACAGAGGTCGGGAGCAGTACTTC. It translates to CASSQRMKDRGREQYF.

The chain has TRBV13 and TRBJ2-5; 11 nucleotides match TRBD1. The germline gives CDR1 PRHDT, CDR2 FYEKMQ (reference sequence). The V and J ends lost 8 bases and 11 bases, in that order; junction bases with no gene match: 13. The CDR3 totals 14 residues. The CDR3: CASGIGQGASEQYF. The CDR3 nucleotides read TGTGCCAGCGGAATTGGACAGGGGGCGTCTGAGCAGTACTTC. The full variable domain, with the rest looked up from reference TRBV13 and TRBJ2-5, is AAGVIQSPRHLIKEKRETATLKCYPIPRHDTVYWYQQGPGQDPQFLISFYEKMQSDKGSIPDRFSAQQFSDYHSELNMSSLELGDSALYFCASGIGQGASEQYFGPGTRLLVL.

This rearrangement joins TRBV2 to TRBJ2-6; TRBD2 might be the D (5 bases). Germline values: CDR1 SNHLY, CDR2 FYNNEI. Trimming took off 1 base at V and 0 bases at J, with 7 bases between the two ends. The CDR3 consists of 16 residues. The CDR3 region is CASSEEGGSGANVLTF. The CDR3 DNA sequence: TGTGCCAGCAGTGAAGAAGGAGGCTCTGGGGCCAACGTCCTGACTTTC.

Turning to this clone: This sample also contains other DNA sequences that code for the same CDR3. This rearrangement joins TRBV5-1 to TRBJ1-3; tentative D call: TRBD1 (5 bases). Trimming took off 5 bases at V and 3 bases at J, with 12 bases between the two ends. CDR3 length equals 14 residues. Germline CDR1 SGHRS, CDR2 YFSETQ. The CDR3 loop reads CASSQGNFGNTIYF. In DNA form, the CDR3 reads TGCGCCAGCAGTCAGGGTAATTTTGGAAACACCATATATTTT.

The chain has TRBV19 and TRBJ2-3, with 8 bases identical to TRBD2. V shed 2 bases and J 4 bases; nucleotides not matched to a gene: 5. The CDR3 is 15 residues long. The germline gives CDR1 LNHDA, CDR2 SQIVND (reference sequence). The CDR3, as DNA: TGTGCCAGTAGTATATGGACGGGGGGGGCAGATACGCAGTATTTT. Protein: CASSIWTGGADTQYF. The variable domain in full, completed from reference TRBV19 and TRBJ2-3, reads DGGITQSPKYLFRKEGQNVTLSCEQNLNHDAMYWYRQDPGQGLRLIYYSQIVNDFQKGDIAEGYSVSREKKESFPLTVTSAQKNPTAFYLCASSIWTGGADTQYFGPGTRLTVL.

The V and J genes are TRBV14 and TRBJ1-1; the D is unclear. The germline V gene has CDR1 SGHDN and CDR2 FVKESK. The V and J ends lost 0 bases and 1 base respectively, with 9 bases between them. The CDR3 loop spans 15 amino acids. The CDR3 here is CASSQDMLGNTEAFF. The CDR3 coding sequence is TGTGCCAGCAGCCAAGATATGCTAGGGAACACTGAAGCTTTCTTT.

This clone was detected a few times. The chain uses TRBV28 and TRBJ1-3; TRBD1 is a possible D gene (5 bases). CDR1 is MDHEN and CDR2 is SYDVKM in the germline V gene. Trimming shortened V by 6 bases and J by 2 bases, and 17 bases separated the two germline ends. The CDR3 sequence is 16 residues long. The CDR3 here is CASSLGGVLPGNTIYF. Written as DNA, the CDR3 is TGTGCCAGCAGCTTGGGGGGGGTTTTGCCTGGAAACACCATATATTTT.

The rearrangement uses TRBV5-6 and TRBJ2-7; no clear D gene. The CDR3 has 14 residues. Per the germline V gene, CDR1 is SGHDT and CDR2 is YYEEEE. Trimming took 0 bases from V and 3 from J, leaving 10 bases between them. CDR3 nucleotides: TGTGCCAGCAGCTTGGGGGCCAATCTCTACGAGCAGTACTTC. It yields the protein CASSLGANLYEQYF.

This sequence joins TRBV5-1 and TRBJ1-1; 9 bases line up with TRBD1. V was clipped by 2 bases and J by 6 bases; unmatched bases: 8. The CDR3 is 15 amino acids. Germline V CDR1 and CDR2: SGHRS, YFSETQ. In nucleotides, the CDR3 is TGCGCCAGCAGCTTTGCAGGGACAGGGCAACCTGAAGCTTTCTTT. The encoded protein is CASSFAGTGQPEAFF.

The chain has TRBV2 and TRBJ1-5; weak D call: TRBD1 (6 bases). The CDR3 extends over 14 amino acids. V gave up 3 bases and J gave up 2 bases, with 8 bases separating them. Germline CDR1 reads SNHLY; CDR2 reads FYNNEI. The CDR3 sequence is CASSDRGGNQPQHF. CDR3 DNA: TGTGCCAGCAGTGACAGGGGTGGCAATCAGCCCCAGCATTTT.

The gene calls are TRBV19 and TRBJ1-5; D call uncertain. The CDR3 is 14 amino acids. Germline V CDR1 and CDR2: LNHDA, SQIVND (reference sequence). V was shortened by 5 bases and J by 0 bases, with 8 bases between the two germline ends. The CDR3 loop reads CASSQSGSNQPQHF. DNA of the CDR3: TGTGCCAGTAGTCAGAGCGGTAGCAATCAGCCCCAGCATTTT.

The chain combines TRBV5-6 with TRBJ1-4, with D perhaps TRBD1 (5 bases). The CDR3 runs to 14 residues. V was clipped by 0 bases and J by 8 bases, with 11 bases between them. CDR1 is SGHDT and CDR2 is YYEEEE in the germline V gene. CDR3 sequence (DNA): TGTGCCAGCAGCTTGGGTCCGCAGGGCGAAAAACTGTTTTTT. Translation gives CASSLGPQGEKLFF.

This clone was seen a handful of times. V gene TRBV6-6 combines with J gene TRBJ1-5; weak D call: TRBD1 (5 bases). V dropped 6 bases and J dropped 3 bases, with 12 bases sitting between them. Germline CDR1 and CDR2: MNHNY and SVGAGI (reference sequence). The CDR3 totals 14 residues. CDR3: CASSETAFNQPQHF. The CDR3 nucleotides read TGTGCCAGCAGCGAGACAGCTTTCAATCAGCCCCAGCATTTT.

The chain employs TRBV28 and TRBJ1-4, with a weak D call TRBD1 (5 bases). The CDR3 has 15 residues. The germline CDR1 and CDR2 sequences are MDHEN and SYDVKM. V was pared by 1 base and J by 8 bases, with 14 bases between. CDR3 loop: CASSLSDGRGEKLFF. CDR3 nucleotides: TGTGCCAGCAGTTTATCGGACGGACGGGGGGAAAAACTGTTTTTT.